Reported below is one TCR beta chain. Its cognate antigen is unknown. The sample belongs to a study of T-cell memory formation after mild COVID-19. Notes on the study in general: Contracting clones, day 15 to 85, had balanced CD4/CD8, and later expanders favored CD4+.

TCRdb re-analysed the 5' RACE reads in MiXCR, keeping a single row per CDR3 protein. In the table there are hundreds of thousands of distinct CDR3 sequences, 20% of which are singletons. Trimming took 5 bases from V and 4 from J; bases not matched to a gene: 3. CDR3 length equals 12 residues. Germline assignment: CDR1 GTSNPN and CDR2 SVGIG (reference sequence). The receptor was isolated from an adult woman who had mild COVID-19 (a few samples of this study predate the infection). Cell type and time point are not known. V and J are TRBV30 and TRBJ1-1, with 8 bases that match TRBD1. The sequenced sample was PBMCs or a T cell subset sorted from them (not recorded which). The CDR3 here is CAWATGGTEAFF. The CDR3 nucleotides are TGTGCCTGGGCTACAGGGGGCACTGAAGCTTTCTTT.